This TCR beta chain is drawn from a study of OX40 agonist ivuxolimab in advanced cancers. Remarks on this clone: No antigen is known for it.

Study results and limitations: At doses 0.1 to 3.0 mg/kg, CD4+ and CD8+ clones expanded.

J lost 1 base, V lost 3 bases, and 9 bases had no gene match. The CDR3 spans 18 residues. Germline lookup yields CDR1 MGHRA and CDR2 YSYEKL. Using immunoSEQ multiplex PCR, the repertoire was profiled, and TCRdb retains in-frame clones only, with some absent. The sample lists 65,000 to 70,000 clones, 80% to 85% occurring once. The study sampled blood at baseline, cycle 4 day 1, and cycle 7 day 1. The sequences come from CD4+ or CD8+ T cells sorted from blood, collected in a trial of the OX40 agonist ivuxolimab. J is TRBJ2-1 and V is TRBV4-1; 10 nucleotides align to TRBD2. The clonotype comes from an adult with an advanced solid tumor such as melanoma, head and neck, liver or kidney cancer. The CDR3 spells CASSQALLAGGSYNEQFF. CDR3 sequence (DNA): TGCGCCAGCAGCCAGGCTTTATTAGCGGGAGGTTCCTACAATGAGCAGTTCTTC.